This section outlines one TCR beta chain sequence together with its context. With 2 bases removed from V and 4 bases from J, the gap between germline ends came to 14 bases. Germline loops: CDR1 GTSNPN, CDR2 SVGIG (reference sequence). This CDR3 is built from 14 residues. The sample belongs to a study of CD8 T cells in Susac syndrome. RNA totalling roughly 0.45 to 1 ug underwent reverse transcription with random hexamers. MiXCR was run by TCRdb on the immunoSEQ multiplex PCR reads, yielding one entry per CDR3 protein. The sample lists around 71,000 distinct CDR3 sequences; 93% were seen once. The sequenced sample consisted of CD4+ T cells from PBMCs. This clonotype originated in a human donor with Susac syndrome. This chain uses TRBV30 with TRBJ1-2; no clear D gene. The CDR3: CAWSPLRSIYGYTF. CDR3 bases: TGTGCCTGGAGTCCCCTTCGGTCCATCTATGGCTACACCTTC.